This T cell receptor (beta chain) was recovered during a study of blood T cell repertoires in COVID-19. Membership in each cohort depended on participant-reported clinical history. This CDR3 spans 13 amino acids. The ends were cut back, 0 bases at V and 15 bases at J, with 15 bases in the middle. In germline, CDR1 is LNHNV, CDR2 YYDKDF (reference sequence). This clone was counted once. Per the study methods: Estimation of nucleated cell counts was performed using reference gene primer amplification. Clones were read by immunoSEQ multiplex PCR, and TCRdb kept only the in-frame ones, dropping some. That table gives V, J and clone size, and the DNA gave D and trimming. The sample carries 200,000 to 300,000 clones, 75% to 90% recorded once.

The sequenced material came from PBMCs or T cells enriched from blood (not recorded which). V is TRBV15 and J is TRBJ2-1; possibly TRBD1 for D (6 bases). This sequence originates from a woman in her thirties or forties with acute COVID-19. The CDR3 DNA follows: TGTGCCACCAGCAGAGATAGATGGCAGGGGCGGTTCTTC. This encodes CATSRDRWQGRFF. The complete variable domain, with remaining parts taken from reference TRBV15 and TRBJ2-1, reads DAMVIQNPRYQVTQFGKPVTLSCSQTLNHNVMYWYQQKSSQAPKLLFHYYDKDFNNEADTPDNFQSRRPNTSFCFLDIRSPGLGDTAMYLCATSRDRWQGRFFGPGTRLTVL.